These T cell receptor beta chains were read from a single sample in a study of vaccination and CD4 T cells after COVID-19. TCRdb re-called the PCR reads with MiXCR, one entry per CDR3 protein. The table shows thousands of distinct CDR3 sequences, with about 45% occurring only once. Their specific antigens are unknown. Sample: CD4+ T cells from blood, cultured in vitro. Every receptor here comes from a human donor in good health. Each CDR3 is given with its conserved first and last residue. The D gene is left open where the match is weak. Not every row has a clone size; where given, it reads once, few, many or a size class.

cdr3_aa cdr3_nt clone_size j_call v_call d_call
CAISELGNSPLHF TGTGCCATCAGTGAGTTAGGTAATTCACCCCTCCACTTT few TRBJ1-6 TRBV10-3 -
CASSPWTVNTEAFF TGTGCCAGCAGCCCATGGACGGTGAACACTGAAGCTTTCTTT - TRBJ1-1 TRBV7-2 -
CASSLMLSLAQETQYF TGTGCCAGCAGCTTAATGCTCAGCTTGGCCCAAGAGACCCAGTACTTC - TRBJ2-5 TRBV7-2 -
CASSQDRLEFGEQYF TGTGCCAGCAGCCAAGATCGGTTAGAATTTGGGGAGCAGTACTTC - TRBJ2-7 TRBV14 -
CAWSNTGTGYYGYTF TGTGCCTGGAGTAATACCGGGACAGGGTACTATGGCTACACCTTC - TRBJ1-2 TRBV30 TRBD1
CASSESVRGSNEQFF TGCGCCAGCAGTGAGTCGGTTCGAGGGTCCAATGAGCAGTTCTTC - TRBJ2-1 TRBV10-1 -
CASRARTGWVNEQFF TGTGCCAGCAGGGCGAGGACAGGGTGGGTCAATGAGCAGTTCTTC - TRBJ2-1 TRBV7-8 TRBD1
CSASQGVKGYTF TGCAGTGCTAGTCAGGGGGTGAAAGGCTACACCTTC few TRBJ1-2 TRBV20-1 TRBD1
CASSIWGQGDTGELFF TGTGCCAGTAGTATATGGGGACAGGGCGACACCGGGGAGCTGTTTTTT - TRBJ2-2 TRBV19 TRBD1
CASSQEGTARTDTQYF TGTGCCAGCAGCCAAGAAGGCACCGCCCGCACAGATACGCAGTATTTT - TRBJ2-3 TRBV14 -
CASSVEGLDSPLHF TGTGCCAGCAGCGTAGAGGGTTTGGATTCACCCCTCCACTTT - TRBJ1-6 TRBV9 -
CASSSTGGYNEQFF TGTGCCAGCAGCTCCACTGGCGGGTACAATGAGCAGTTCTTC - TRBJ2-1 TRBV7-2 -
CASSLISRGNYGYTF TGTGCCAGCAGCTTAATCTCCAGGGGGAACTATGGCTACACCTTC medium-sized TRBJ1-2 TRBV7-9 TRBD1
CASKRDPNTEAFF TGTGCCAGCAAAAGGGACCCGAACACTGAAGCTTTCTTT - TRBJ1-1 TRBV6-1 -
CASSPRGTDTQYF TGTGCCAGCAGTCCCAGGGGCACAGATACGCAGTATTTT few TRBJ2-3 TRBV6-1 -
CATTGGEYSNQPQHF TGTGCCACAACAGGGGGTGAATATAGCAATCAGCCCCAGCATTTT - TRBJ1-5 TRBV10-3 TRBD1
CASSPLWGFERTDTQYF TGTGCCAGCAGTCCTCTATGGGGGTTTGAGCGCACAGATACGCAGTATTTT - TRBJ2-3 TRBV12-3/TRBV12-4 -
CASSTGQGSTEAFF TGTGCCAGCAGTACCGGACAGGGTAGCACTGAAGCTTTCTTT few TRBJ1-1 TRBV6-1 TRBD1
CASSEARTGAKF TGTGCCAGCAGTGAAGCTAGAACAGGGGCCAAATTC - TRBJ1-2 TRBV6-1 TRBD1
CASSPAGTGTNTEAFF TGTGCCAGCAGCCCGGCTGGGACAGGGACAAACACTGAAGCTTTCTTT medium-sized TRBJ1-1 TRBV12-3/TRBV12-4 TRBD1
CSANRDGNQETQYF TGCAGTGCTAACCGGGACGGAAATCAAGAGACCCAGTACTTC few TRBJ2-5 TRBV20-1 -
CASSLADRGVQPQHF TGTGCCAGCAGCTTGGCCGACAGGGGAGTTCAGCCCCAGCATTTT - TRBJ1-5 TRBV5-8 TRBD1
CASSSTTGLAGGALYNEQFF TGTGCCAGCAGTTCCACGACGGGACTAGCGGGAGGTGCACTCTACAATGAGCAGTTCTTC - TRBJ2-1 TRBV6-5 TRBD2
CASSSLVGLHEQYF TGTGCCAGCAGCTCTCTAGTCGGATTACACGAGCAGTACTTC - TRBJ2-7 TRBV7-9 -
CSARDRTGGGNSPLHF TGCAGTGCTAGAGATCGGACAGGGGGCGGTAATTCACCCCTCCACTTT - TRBJ1-6 TRBV20-1 TRBD1
CASRVKSGGTYEQYF TGTGCCAGCAGGGTAAAGAGCGGTGGAACCTACGAGCAGTACTTC few TRBJ2-7 TRBV27 -
CATSREQGSNQPQHF TGTGCCACCAGCAGAGAACAGGGTAGCAATCAGCCCCAGCATTTT few TRBJ1-5 TRBV15 -
CASSVPGVRRAFF TGTGCCAGCAGTGTGCCAGGGGTGCGGCGGGCTTTCTTT - TRBJ1-1 TRBV2 -
CSATPGTSGKETQYF TGCAGTGCTACACCCGGGACTAGCGGTAAAGAGACCCAGTACTTC few TRBJ2-5 TRBV20-1 TRBD2
CASSMGPGVLSNEQFF TGTGCCAGTAGTATGGGCCCGGGGGTTCTCTCCAATGAGCAGTTCTTC - TRBJ2-1 TRBV19 -
CAWIQLQGFYGYTF TGTGCCTGGATTCAGCTGCAGGGATTCTATGGCTACACCTTC - TRBJ1-2 TRBV30 -
CATSDASRTEQFF TGTGCCACCAGTGACGCTAGTCGCACCGAGCAGTTCTTC - TRBJ2-1 TRBV24-1 -
CASSLGGRGSPLHF TGTGCCAGCAGCTTGGGGGGGCGAGGATCACCCCTCCACTTT few TRBJ1-6 TRBV5-4 -
CASSKPVQGYNEQFF TGTGCCAGCAGCAAACCCGTACAGGGCTACAATGAGCAGTTCTTC - TRBJ2-1 TRBV27 -
CASSARVHPQHF TGTGCCAGCAGCGCCCGGGTTCATCCCCAGCATTTT few TRBJ1-5 TRBV5-6 -
CASSSQQGYGYTF TGTGCCAGCAGCTCCCAACAGGGATATGGCTACACCTTC few TRBJ1-2 TRBV11-2 -
CASSLHSGTAQYF TGTGCCAGCAGCCTCCACTCGGGGACAGCGCAGTATTTT - TRBJ2-3 TRBV11-2 TRBD1
CASSVGGDQETQYF TGTGCCAGCAGCGTAGGAGGGGACCAAGAGACCCAGTACTTC few TRBJ2-5 TRBV9 -
CAISETSGGEGIQYF TGTGCCATCAGTGAGACTAGCGGTGGCGAGGGCATTCAGTACTTC - TRBJ2-4 TRBV10-3 TRBD2
CATKSGGNPQYF TGTGCCACCAAGTCCGGGGGTAACCCGCAGTATTTT - TRBJ2-3 TRBV6-1 -
CASSFSGRADTQYF TGTGCCAGCAGCTTTAGCGGGAGGGCTGATACGCAGTATTTT - TRBJ2-3 TRBV7-9 TRBD2
CASSLTGNTEAFF TGTGCCAGCAGTCTAACAGGGAACACTGAAGCTTTCTTT few TRBJ1-1 TRBV6-1 -
CASSFRPAGVFSYEQYF TGTGCCAGCAGTTTCCGTCCAGCGGGAGTCTTCTCCTACGAGCAGTACTTC - TRBJ2-7 TRBV27 TRBD2
CASRIGGLTEAFF TGTGCCAGCAGGATCGGGGGGCTCACTGAAGCTTTCTTT once TRBJ1-1 TRBV6-2/TRBV6-3 -
CASSQHGPNRVVDEKLFF TGTGCCAGCAGCCAACACGGTCCGAACAGGGTGGTGGATGAAAAACTGTTTTTT - TRBJ1-4 TRBV28 -
CASSYALNTEAFF TGTGCCAGCAGTTACGCGTTGAACACTGAAGCTTTCTTT - TRBJ1-1 TRBV6-2/TRBV6-3 -
CASRGSLAGGFYEQFF TGTGCCAGCAGGGGTAGTCTTGCGGGAGGGTTCTATGAGCAGTTCTTC - TRBJ2-1 TRBV2 TRBD2
CASSLDITYGYTF TGCGCCAGCAGCTTGGACATCACTTATGGCTACACCTTC - TRBJ1-2 TRBV5-1 -
CAWGRDRPYGYTF TGTGCCTGGGGCCGGGACAGACCCTATGGCTACACCTTC - TRBJ1-2 TRBV30 TRBD1
CASSVDRGTEAFF TGTGCCAGCAGCGTAGATAGGGGAACTGAAGCTTTCTTT - TRBJ1-1 TRBV9 -
CASSFTRAGPNQPQHF TGTGCCAGCAGCTTTACGAGGGCAGGGCCCAATCAGCCCCAGCATTTT medium-sized TRBJ1-5 TRBV7-8 -
CASSQGDRGGYTF TGTGCCAGCAGTCAGGGGGACAGGGGCGGCTACACCTTC - TRBJ1-2 TRBV2 TRBD1
CSVRSGGTGGGGELFF TGCAGCGTCCGCAGCGGGGGGACAGGGGGCGGCGGGGAGCTGTTTTTT - TRBJ2-2 TRBV29-1 TRBD1